The clone carrying this T cell receptor beta chain turned up a few times. Its antigen is currently unknown. The source of the sample is a study of blood T cells in healthy people across ages. As for the study in general: Through template switching, about one barcoded beta molecule was captured per two T cells, as measured in model experiments. General observations from the study: Per million T cells, TCR beta diversity dropped roughly linearly as age increased.

This CDR3 contains 13 residues. Germline V gives CDR1 SNHLY, CDR2 FYNNEI. V was clipped by 10 bases and J by 3 bases, with 15 bases between them. A second PCR of 7 to 11 cycles used a sample-barcoded 5' primer and a J-beta primer mix. TCRdb analysed the 5' RACE reads with MiXCR anew, one entry per CDR3 protein. This table has 540,000 or so distinct CDR3 sequences, approximately 25% appearing once. The sample was also reused in another study, on T cells of mothers and their children.

Sequencing was carried out using blood. The receptor's source is a boy aged 10-17 years in good health. The chain links TRBV2 to TRBJ1-2, with a weak D call TRBD1 (6 bases). CDR3 amino acids: CATRDTLDYGYTF. In DNA, the CDR3 is TGTGCCACCCGGGACACCTTAGACTATGGCTACACCTTC.